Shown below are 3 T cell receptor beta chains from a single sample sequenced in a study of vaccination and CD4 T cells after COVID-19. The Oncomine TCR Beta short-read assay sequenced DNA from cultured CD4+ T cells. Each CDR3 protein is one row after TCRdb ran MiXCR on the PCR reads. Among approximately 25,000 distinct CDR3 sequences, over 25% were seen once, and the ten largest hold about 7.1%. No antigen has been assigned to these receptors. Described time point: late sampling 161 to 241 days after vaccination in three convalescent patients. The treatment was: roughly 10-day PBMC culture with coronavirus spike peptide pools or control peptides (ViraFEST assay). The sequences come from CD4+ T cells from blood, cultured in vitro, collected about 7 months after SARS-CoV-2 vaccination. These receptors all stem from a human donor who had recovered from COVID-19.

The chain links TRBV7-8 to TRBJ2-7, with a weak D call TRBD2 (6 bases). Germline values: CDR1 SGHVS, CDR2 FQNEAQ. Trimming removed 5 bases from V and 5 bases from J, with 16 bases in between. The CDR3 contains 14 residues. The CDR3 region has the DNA TGTGCCAGCAGCCCAGAACAGACTAGTAACGAGCAGTACTTC. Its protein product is CASSPEQTSNEQYF.

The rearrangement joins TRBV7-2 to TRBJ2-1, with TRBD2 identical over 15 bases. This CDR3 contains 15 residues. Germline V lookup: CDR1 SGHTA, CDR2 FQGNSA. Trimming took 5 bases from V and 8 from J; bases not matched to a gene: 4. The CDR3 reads CASSLRTSGRDEQFF. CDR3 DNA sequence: TGTGCCAGCAGCCTAAGGACTAGCGGGAGGGATGAGCAGTTCTTC. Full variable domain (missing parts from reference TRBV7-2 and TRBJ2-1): GAGVSQSPSNKVTEKGKDVELRCDPISGHTALYWYRQSLGQGLEFLIYFQGNSAPDKSGLPSDRFSAERTGGSVSTLTIQRTQQEDSAVYLCASSLRTSGRDEQFFGPGTRLTVL.

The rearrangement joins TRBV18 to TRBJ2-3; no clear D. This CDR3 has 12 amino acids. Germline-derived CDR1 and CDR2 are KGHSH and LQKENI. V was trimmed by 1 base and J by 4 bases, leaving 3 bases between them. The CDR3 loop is CASSPRADTQYF. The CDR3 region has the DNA TGTGCCAGCTCACCACGCGCAGATACGCAGTATTTT.